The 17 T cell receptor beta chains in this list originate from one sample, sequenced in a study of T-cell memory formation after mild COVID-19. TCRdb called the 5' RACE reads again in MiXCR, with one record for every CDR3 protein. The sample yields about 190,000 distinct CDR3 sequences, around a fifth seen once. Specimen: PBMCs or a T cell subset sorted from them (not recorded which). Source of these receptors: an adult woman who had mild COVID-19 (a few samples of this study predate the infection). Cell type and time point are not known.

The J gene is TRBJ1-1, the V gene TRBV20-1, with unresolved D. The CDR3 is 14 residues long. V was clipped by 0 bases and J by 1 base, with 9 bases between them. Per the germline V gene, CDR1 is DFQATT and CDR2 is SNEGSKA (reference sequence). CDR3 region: CSAREGLRNTEAFF. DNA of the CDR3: TGCAGTGCTAGAGAGGGGTTGAGGAACACTGAAGCTTTCTTT.

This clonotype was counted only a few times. As DNA, the CDR3 is TGTGCCAGCAGGGACAGGCCCGGGACAGGGTACTATGGCTACACCTTC. Translated, it gives CASRDRPGTGYYGYTF. The rearrangement joins TRBV6-2 or TRBV6-3 to TRBJ1-2; 9 nucleotides agree with TRBD1. With V trimmed by 6 bases and J by 3 bases, 11 bases remained unmatched. Germline V gene data show CDR1 as MNHEY and CDR2 as SVGEGT. This CDR3 has 16 residues.

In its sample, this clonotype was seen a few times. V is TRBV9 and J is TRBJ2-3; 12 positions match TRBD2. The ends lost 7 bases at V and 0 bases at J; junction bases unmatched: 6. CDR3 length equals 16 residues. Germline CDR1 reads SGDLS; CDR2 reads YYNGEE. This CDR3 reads CASDRTSGISTDTQYF. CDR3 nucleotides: TGTGCCAGCGATCGGACTAGCGGGATTAGCACAGATACGCAGTATTTT.

CDR3 coding DNA: TGTGCCACCTCGGGACGGAGCTGGTCCTACGAGCAGTACTTC. As protein: CATSGRSWSYEQYF. The chain recombines TRBV24-1 with TRBJ2-7; either TRBD1 or TRBD2 may supply D (5 bases each). Trimming left V 9 bases short and J 1 base short, with 15 bases between. The length of the CDR3 is 14 residues. Germline V CDR1 and CDR2: KGHDR, SFDVKD.

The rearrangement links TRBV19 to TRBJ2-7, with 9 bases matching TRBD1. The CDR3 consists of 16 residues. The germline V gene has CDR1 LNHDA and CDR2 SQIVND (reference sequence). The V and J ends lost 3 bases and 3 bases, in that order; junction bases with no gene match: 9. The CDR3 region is CASSIGYGTGIYEQYF. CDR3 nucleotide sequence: TGTGCCAGTAGTATCGGGTATGGGACAGGGATCTACGAGCAGTACTTC. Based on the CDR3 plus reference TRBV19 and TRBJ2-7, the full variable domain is DGGITQSPKYLFRKEGQNVTLSCEQNLNHDAMYWYRQDPGQGLRLIYYSQIVNDFQKGDIAEGYSVSREKKESFPLTVTSAQKNPTAFYLCASSIGYGTGIYEQYFGPGTRLTVT.

CDR3 loop: CSAGHQKGGTEQYF. In nucleotides, the CDR3 is TGCAGTGCTGGACACCAGAAGGGAGGGACCGAGCAGTACTTC. V is TRBV20-1 and J is TRBJ2-7; 7 nucleotides line up with TRBD2. Germline loops: CDR1 DFQATT, CDR2 SNEGSKA (reference sequence). The CDR3 has 14 residues. Trimming at V came to 5 bases and at J to 6 bases, leaving 13 bases not matched to a gene.

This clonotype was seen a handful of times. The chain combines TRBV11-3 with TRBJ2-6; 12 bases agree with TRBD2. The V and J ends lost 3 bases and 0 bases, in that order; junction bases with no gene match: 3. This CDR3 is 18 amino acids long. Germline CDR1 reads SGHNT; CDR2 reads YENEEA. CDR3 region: CASSLRLAGASGANVLTF. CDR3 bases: TGTGCCAGCAGCTTGAGACTAGCGGGAGCCTCTGGGGCCAACGTCCTGACTTTC.

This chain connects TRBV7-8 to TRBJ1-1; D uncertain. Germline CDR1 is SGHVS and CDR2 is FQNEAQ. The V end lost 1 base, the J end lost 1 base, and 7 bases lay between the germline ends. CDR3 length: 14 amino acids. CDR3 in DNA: TGTGCCAGCAGCTTAGAAGTAGGGAACACTGAAGCTTTCTTT. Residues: CASSLEVGNTEAFF.

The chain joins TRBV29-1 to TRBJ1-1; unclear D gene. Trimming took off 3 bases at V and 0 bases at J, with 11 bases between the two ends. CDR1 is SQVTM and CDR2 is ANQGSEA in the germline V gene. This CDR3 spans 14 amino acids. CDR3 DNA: TGCAGCGTTGACCCGGTGGGAGTGAACACTGAAGCTTTCTTT. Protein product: CSVDPVGVNTEAFF.

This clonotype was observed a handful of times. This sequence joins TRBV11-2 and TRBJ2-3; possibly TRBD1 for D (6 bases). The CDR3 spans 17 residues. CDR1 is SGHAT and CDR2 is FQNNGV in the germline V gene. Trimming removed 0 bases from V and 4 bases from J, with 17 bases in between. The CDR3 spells CASSLDDRTYFSDTQYF. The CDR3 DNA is TGTGCCAGCAGCTTAGATGACAGGACGTATTTTTCAGATACGCAGTATTTT.

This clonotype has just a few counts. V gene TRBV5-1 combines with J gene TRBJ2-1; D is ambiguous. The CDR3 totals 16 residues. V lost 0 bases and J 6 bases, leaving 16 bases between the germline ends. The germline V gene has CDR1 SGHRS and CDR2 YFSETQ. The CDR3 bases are TGCGCCAGCAGCTTGGCAGTGGGTCAGACTGCCAATGAGCAGTTCTTC. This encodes CASSLAVGQTANEQFF.

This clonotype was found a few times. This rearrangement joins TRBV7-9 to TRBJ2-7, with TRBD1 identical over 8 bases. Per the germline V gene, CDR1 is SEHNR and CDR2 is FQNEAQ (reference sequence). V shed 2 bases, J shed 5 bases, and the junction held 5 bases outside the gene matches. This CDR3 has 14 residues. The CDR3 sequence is CASSLPGQANEQYF. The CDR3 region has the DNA TGTGCCAGCAGCTTACCGGGACAGGCTAACGAGCAGTACTTC.

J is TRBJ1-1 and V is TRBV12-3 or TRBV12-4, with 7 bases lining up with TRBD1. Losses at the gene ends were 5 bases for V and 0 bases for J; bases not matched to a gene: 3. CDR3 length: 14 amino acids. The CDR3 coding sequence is TGTGCCAGCAGTGACAGGGTCCTGAACACTGAAGCTTTCTTT. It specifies CASSDRVLNTEAFF.

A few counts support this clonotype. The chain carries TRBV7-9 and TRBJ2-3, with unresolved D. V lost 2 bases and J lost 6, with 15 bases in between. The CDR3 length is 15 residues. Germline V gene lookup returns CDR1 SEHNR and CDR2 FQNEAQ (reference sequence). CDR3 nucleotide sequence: TGTGCCAGCAGCTTATCCCGGGCGAACCTTGATACGCAGTATTTT. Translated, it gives CASSLSRANLDTQYF.

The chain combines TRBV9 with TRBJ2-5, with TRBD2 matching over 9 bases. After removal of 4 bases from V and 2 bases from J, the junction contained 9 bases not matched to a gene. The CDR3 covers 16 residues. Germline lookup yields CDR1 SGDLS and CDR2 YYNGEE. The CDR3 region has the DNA TGTGCCAGCAGCCCCCGTAGCGGGAGCGGTCAAGAGACCCAGTACTTC. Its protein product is CASSPRSGSGQETQYF.

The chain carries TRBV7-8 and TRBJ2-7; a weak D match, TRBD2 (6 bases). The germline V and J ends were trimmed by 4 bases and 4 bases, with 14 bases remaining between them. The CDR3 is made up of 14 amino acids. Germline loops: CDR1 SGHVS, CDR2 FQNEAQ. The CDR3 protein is CASSSPGEKYEQYF. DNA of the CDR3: TGTGCCAGCAGCTCTCCGGGAGAAAAATACGAGCAGTACTTC.

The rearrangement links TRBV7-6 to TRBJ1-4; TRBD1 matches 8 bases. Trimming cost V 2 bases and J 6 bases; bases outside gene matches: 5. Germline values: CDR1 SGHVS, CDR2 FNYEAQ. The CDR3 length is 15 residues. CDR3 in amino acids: CASSLYGTGDEKLFF. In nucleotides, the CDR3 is TGTGCCAGCAGCTTATATGGGACAGGAGATGAAAAACTGTTTTTT.